This is a list of T cell receptor beta chains from one sample in a study of identical twins. TCRdb re-called the 5' RACE reads through MiXCR, storing one row per CDR3 protein. The data hold nearly 900,000 distinct CDR3 sequences, with about 12% observed a single time. The data were also submitted as part of a second study, on yellow fever vaccine responses in identical twins.

Sequencing was performed on PBMCs. The receptors were gathered from a woman under 30 in good health. Each CDR3 is given with its conserved first and last residue. A D gene is named only where the DNA matches it firmly. Size is omitted from some rows. Given values are once, few, many or a class for expanded clones.

D: NA
J: TRBJ1-2
size: NA
V: TRBV20-1
CDR3: CSARGGRGGYTF
DNA: TGCAGTGCTAGAGGGGGCCGGGGTGGCTACACCTTC

D: NA
J: TRBJ1-4
size: NA
V: TRBV4-1
CDR3: CASSLVLNEKLFF
DNA: TGCGCCAGCAGCCTCGTACTCAATGAAAAACTGTTTTTT

D: NA
J: TRBJ1-1
size: few
V: TRBV24-1
CDR3: CATTDRWNTEAFF
DNA: TGTGCCACCACGGACCGCTGGAACACTGAAGCTTTCTTT

D: NA
J: TRBJ1-1
size: NA
V: TRBV29-1
CDR3: CSVVGRGKAFF
DNA: TGCAGCGTTGTAGGCAGGGGTAAGGCTTTCTTT

D: TRBD1
J: TRBJ2-5
size: few
V: TRBV6-5
CDR3: CASSYNRGLRETQYF
DNA: TGTGCCAGCAGTTATAACAGGGGGCTACGAGAGACCCAGTACTTC

D: NA
J: TRBJ2-3
size: NA
V: TRBV27
CDR3: CASSSSSRGDTQYF
DNA: TGTGCCAGCAGTTCATCTTCTAGGGGGGATACGCAGTATTTT

D: NA
J: TRBJ2-5
size: many
V: TRBV5-1
CDR3: CASSLAGAEETQYF
DNA: TGCGCCAGCAGCTTGGCCGGGGCGGAGGAGACCCAGTACTTC

D: NA
J: TRBJ2-2
size: NA
V: TRBV29-1
CDR3: CSVLVTGELFF
DNA: TGCAGCGTTTTAGTCACCGGGGAGCTGTTTTTT

D: TRBD2
J: TRBJ2-3
size: NA
V: TRBV28
CDR3: CASSTGTKGTDTQYF
DNA: TGTGCCAGTTCAACCGGGACTAAAGGCACAGATACGCAGTATTTT

D: NA
J: TRBJ2-1
size: few
V: TRBV3-1
CDR3: CASSQSGATYNEQFF
DNA: TGTGCCAGCAGCCAATCTGGCGCAACCTACAATGAGCAGTTCTTC